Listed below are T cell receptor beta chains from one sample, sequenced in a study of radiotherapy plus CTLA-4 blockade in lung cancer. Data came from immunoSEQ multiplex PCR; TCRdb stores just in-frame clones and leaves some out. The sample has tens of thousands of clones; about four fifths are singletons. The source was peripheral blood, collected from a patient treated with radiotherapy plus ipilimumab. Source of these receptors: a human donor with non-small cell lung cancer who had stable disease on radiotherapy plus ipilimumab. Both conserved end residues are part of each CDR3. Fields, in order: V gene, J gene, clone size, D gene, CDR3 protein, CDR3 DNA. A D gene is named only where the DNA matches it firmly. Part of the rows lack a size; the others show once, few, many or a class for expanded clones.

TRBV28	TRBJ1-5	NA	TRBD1	CASSLPTGGLQPQHF	TGTGCCAGCAGTTTACCCACAGGGGGCCTTCAGCCCCAGCATTTT
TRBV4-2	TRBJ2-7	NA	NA	CASSQGASRLDSRLYEQYF	TGTGCCAGCAGCCAGGGTGCGTCACGGCTGGACTCAAGATTATACGAGCAGTACTTC
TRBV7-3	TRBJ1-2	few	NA	CASSLILYGYTF	TGTGCCAGCAGCCTCATACTCTATGGCTACACCTTC
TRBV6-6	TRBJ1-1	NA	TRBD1	CASSTGGLKVNTEAFF	TGTGCCAGCAGCACAGGGGGCTTGAAGGTGAACACTGAAGCTTTCTTT
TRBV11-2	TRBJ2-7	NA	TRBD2	CASSLTSGGFEQYF	TGTGCCAGCAGCTTGACTAGCGGGGGTTTCGAGCAGTACTTC
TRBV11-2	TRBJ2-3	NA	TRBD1	CASSSTRTGGTDTQYF	TGTGCCAGCAGCTCGACACGGACAGGGGGCACAGATACGCAGTATTTT
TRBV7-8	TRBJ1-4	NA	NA	CASSLAIQGATNEKLFF	TGTGCCAGCAGCTTAGCGATACAGGGCGCAACTAATGAAAAACTGTTTTTT
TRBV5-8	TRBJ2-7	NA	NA	CASSLDILEEQYF	TGTGCCAGCAGCTTGGACATTTTGGAGGAGCAGTACTTC
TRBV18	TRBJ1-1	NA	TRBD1	CASSSGTVSSGTEAFF	TGTGCCAGCTCAAGCGGGACAGTGTCATCTGGCACTGAAGCTTTCTTT
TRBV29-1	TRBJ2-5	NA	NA	CSVWGSKDQETQYF	TGCAGCGTTTGGGGCAGCAAGGATCAAGAGACCCAGTACTTC
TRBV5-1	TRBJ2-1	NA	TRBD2	CASSPTSGSNEQFF	TGCGCCAGCAGCCCGACTAGCGGGAGCAATGAGCAGTTCTTC
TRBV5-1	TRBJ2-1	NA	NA	CASSLTEGSYNEQFF	TGCGCCAGCAGCTTAACAGAGGGCTCCTACAATGAGCAGTTCTTC
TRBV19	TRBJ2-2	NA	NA	CASSIREGGELFF	TGTGCCAGTAGTATAAGGGAAGGCGGGGAGCTGTTTTTT
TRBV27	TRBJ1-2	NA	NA	CASSLRGNGYTF	TGTGCCAGCAGTTTAAGGGGTAATGGCTACACCTTC
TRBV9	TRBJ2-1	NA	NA	CASSPGGQNEQFF	TGTGCCAGCAGCCCAGGAGGCCAGAATGAGCAGTTCTTC
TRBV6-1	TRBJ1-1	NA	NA	CASSEPGMAIPEAFF	TGTGCCAGCAGTGAGCCGGGGATGGCGATCCCTGAAGCTTTCTTT